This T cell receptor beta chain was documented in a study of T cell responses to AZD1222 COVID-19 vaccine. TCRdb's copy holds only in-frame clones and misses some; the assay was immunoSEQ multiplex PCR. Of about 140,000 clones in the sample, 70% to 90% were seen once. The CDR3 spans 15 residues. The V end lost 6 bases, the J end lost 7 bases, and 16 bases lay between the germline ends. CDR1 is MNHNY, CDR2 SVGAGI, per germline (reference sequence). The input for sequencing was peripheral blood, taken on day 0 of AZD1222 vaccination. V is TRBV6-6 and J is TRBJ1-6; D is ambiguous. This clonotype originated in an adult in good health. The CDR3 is CASRPVREVNSPLHF. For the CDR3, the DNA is TGTGCCAGCAGGCCGGTGAGGGAGGTGAATTCACCCCTCCACTTT.